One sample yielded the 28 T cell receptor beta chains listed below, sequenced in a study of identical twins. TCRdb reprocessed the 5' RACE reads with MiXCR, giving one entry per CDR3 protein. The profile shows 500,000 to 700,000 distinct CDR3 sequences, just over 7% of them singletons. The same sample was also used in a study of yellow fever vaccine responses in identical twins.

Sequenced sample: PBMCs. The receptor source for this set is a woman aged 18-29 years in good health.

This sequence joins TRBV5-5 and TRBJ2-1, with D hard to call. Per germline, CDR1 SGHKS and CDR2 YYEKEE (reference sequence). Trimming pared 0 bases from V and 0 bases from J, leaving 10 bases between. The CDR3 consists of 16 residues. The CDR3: CASSLGLGFSYNEQFF. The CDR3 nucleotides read TGTGCCAGCAGCTTGGGATTGGGGTTCTCCTACAATGAGCAGTTCTTC.

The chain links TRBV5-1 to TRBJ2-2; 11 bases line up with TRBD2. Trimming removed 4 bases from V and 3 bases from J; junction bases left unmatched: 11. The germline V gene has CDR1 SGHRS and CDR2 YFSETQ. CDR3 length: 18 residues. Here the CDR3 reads CASSPRLAGMMDTGELFF. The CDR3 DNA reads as TGCGCCAGCAGCCCGCGACTAGCGGGGATGATGGACACCGGGGAGCTGTTTTTT.

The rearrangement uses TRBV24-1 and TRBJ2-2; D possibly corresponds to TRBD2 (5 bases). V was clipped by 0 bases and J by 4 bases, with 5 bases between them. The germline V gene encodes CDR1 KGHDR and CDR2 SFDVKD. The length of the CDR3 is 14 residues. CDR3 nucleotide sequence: TGTGCCACCAGTGATTTGGAGGGCACCGGGGAGCTGTTTTTT. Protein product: CATSDLEGTGELFF.

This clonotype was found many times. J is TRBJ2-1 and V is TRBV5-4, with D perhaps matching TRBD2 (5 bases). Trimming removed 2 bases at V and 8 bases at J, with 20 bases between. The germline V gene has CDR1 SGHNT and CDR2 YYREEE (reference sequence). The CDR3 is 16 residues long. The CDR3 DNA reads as TGTGCCAGCAGCTTTTCTGGAGGTCTGTCGGTATATGAGCAGTTCTTC. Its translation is CASSFSGGLSVYEQFF.

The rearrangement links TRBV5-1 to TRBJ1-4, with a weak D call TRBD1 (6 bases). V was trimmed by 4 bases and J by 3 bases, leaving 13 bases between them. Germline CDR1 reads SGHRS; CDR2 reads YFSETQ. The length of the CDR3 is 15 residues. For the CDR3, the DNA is TGCGCCAGCAGCGGTGACGGGACACCTAATGAAAAACTGTTTTTT. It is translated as CASSGDGTPNEKLFF.

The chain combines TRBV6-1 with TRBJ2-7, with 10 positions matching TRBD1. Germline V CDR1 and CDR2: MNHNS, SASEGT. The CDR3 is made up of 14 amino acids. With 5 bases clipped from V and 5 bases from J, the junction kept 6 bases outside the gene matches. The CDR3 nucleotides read TGTGCCAGCAGTAAATCCGGGACAGGGGACGAGCAGTACTTC. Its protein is CASSKSGTGDEQYF.

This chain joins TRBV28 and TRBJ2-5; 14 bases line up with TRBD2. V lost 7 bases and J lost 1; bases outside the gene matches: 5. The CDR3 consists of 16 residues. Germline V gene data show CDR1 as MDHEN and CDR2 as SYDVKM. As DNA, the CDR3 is TGTGCCAGCACCCAAGGACTAGCGGGGGGCCAAGAGACCCAGTACTTC. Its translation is CASTQGLAGGQETQYF.

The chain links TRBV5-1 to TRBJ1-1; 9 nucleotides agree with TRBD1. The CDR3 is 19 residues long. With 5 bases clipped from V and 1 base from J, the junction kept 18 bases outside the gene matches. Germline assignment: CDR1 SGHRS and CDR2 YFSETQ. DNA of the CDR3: TGCGCCAGCAGTTCAACAGGGGGCGTTAGGACTTTGGGGAACACTGAAGCTTTCTTT. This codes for CASSSTGGVRTLGNTEAFF.

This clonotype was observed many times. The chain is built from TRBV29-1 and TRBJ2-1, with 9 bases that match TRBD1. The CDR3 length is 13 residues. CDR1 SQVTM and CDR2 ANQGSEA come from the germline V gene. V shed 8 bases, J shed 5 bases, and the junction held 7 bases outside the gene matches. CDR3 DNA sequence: TGCAGCCCCACCGGGACAGGGAACAATGAGCAGTTCTTC. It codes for CSPTGTGNNEQFF.

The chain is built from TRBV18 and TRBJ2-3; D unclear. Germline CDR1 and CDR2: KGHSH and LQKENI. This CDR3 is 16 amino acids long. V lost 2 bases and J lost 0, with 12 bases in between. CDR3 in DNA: TGTGCCAGCTCACCAAGTCTGCTAGTCAGCACAGATACGCAGTATTTT. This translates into CASSPSLLVSTDTQYF.

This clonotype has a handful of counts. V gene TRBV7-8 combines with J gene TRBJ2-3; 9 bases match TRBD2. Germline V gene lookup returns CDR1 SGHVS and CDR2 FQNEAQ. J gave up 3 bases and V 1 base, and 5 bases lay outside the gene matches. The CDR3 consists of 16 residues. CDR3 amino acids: CASSLVLAGWTDTQYF. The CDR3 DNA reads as TGTGCCAGCAGCTTAGTCCTAGCGGGATGGACAGATACGCAGTATTTT.

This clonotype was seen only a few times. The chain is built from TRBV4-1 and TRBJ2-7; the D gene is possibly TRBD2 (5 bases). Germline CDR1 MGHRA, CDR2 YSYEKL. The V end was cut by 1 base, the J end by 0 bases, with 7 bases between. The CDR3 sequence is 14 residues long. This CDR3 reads CASSQAEGSYEQYF. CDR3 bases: TGCGCCAGCAGCCAAGCTGAGGGCTCCTACGAGCAGTACTTC.

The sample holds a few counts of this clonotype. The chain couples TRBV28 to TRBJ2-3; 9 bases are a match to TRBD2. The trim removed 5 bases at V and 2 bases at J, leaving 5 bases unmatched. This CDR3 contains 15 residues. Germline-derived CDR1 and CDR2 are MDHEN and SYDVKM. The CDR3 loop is CASSPKRGVTDTQYF. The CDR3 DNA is TGTGCCAGCAGTCCAAAGCGGGGGGTCACAGATACGCAGTATTTT.

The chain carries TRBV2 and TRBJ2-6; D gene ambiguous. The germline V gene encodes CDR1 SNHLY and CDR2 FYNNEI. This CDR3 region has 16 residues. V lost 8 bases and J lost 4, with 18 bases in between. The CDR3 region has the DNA TGTGCCAGCCGCGTAAGGGCACCCTCCGGGGCCAACGTCCTGACTTTC. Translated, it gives CASRVRAPSGANVLTF.

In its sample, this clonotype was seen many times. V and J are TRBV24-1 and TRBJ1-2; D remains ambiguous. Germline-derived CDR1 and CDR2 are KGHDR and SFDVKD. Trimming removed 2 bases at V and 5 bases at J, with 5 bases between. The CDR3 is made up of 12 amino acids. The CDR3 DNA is TGTGCCACCAGTGATTCCACTTATGGCTACACCTTC. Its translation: CATSDSTYGYTF.

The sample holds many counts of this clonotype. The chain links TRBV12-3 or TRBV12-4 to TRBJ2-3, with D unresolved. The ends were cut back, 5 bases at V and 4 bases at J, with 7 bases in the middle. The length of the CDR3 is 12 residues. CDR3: CASSPPSDTQYF. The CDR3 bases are TGTGCCAGCAGTCCACCCTCAGATACGCAGTATTTT.

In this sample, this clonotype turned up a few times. The CDR3 here is CASSYPDGYTF. CDR3 in DNA: TGTGCCAGCAGTTACCCGGATGGCTACACCTTC. The chain employs TRBV6-2 or TRBV6-3 and TRBJ1-2; D is unclear. Germline CDR1 and CDR2: MNHEY and SVGEGT. V lost 2 bases and J lost 6, with 4 bases in between. This CDR3 contains 11 residues.

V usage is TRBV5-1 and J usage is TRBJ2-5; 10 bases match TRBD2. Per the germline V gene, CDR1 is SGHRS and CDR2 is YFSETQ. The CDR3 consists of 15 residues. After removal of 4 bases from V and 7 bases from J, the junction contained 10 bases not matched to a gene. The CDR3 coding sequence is TGCGCCAGCAGCGCTAGCGGGAGCATCGGTCGGACCCAGTACTTC. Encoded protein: CASSASGSIGRTQYF. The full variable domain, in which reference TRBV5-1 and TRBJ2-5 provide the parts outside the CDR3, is KAGVTQTPRYLIKTRGQQVTLSCSPISGHRSVSWYQQTPGQGLQFLFEYFSETQRNKGNFPGRFSGRQFSNSRSEMNVSTLELGDSALYLCASSASGSIGRTQYFGPGTRLLVL.

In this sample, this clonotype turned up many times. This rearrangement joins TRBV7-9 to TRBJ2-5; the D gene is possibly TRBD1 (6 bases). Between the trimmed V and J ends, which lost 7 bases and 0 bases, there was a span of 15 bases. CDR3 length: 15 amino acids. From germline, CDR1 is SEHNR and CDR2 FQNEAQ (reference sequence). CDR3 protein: CASTRTETYQETQYF. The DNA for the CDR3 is TGTGCCAGCACACGGACAGAGACGTACCAAGAGACCCAGTACTTC.

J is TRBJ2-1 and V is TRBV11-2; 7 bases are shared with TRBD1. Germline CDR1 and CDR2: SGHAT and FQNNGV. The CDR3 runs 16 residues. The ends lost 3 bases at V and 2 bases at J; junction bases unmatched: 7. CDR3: CASSLVSGTAYNEQFF. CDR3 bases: TGTGCCAGCAGCTTGGTGTCCGGGACAGCCTACAATGAGCAGTTCTTC.

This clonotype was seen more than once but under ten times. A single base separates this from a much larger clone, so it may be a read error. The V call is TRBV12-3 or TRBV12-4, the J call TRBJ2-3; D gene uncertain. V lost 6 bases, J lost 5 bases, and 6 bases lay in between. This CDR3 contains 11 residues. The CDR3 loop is CASRLKDTQYF. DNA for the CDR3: TGTGCCAGCAGGCTCAAAGATACGCAGTATTTT.

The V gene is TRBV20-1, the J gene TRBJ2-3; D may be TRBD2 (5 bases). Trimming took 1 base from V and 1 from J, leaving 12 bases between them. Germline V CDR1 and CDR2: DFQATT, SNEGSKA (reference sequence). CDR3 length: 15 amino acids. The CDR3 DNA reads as TGCAGTGCTAGAGTAGTCCGGGGAGGCACAGATACGCAGTATTTT. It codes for CSARVVRGGTDTQYF.

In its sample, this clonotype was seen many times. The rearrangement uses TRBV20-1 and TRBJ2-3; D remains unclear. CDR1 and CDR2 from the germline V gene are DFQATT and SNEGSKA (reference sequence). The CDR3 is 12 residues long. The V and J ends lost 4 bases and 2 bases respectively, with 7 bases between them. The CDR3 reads CSATQVTDTQYF. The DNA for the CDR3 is TGCAGTGCTACCCAGGTCACAGATACGCAGTATTTT.

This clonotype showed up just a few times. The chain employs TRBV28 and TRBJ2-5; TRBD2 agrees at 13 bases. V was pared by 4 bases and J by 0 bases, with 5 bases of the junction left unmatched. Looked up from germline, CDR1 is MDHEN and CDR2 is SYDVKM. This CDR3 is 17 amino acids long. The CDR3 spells CASSSGTSGTYQETQYF. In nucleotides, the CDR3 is TGTGCCAGCAGTTCCGGGACTAGCGGGACCTACCAAGAGACCCAGTACTTC.

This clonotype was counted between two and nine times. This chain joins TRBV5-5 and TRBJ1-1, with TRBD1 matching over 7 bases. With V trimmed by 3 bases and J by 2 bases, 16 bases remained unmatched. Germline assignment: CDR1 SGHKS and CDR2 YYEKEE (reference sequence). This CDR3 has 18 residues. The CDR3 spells CASSSGTADIPLNTEAFF. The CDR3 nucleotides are TGTGCCAGCAGCTCCGGGACAGCGGACATTCCTTTAAACACTGAAGCTTTCTTT.

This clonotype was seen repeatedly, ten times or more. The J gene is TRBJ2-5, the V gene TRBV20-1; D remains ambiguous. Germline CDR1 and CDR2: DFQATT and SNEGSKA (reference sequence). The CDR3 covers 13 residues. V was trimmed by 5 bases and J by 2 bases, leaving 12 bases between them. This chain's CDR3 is CSADTWQQETQYF. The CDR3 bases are TGCAGTGCTGATACGTGGCAGCAAGAGACCCAGTACTTC.

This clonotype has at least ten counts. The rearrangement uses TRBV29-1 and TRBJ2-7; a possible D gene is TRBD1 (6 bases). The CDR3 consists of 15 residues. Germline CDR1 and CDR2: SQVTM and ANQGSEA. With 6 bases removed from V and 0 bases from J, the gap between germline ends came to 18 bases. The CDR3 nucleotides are TGCAGCGTGACAACAGGGTCCTCCAGCTCCTACGAGCAGTACTTC. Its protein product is CSVTTGSSSSYEQYF.

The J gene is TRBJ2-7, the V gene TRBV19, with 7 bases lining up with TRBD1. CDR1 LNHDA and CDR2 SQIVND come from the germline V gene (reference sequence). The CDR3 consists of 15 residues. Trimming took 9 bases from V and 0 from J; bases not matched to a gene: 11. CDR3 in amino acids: CASQTSGGSSYEQYF. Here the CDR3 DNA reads TGTGCCAGCCAGACTTCAGGGGGTTCCTCCTACGAGCAGTACTTC.